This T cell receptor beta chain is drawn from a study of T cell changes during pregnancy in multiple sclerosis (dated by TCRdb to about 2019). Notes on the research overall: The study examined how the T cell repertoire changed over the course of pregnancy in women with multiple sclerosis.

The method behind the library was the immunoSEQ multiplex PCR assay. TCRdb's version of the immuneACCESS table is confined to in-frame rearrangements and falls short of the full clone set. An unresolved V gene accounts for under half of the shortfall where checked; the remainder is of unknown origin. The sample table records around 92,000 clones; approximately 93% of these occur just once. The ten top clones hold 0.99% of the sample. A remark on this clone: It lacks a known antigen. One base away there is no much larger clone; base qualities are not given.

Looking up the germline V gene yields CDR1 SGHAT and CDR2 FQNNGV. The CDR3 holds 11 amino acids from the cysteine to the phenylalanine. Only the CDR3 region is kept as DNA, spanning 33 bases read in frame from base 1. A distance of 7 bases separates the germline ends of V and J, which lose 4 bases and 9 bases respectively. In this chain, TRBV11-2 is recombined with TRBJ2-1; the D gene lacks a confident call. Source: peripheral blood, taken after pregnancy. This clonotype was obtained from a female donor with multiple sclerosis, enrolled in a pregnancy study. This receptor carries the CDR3 CASSSYGEQFF. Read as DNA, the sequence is TGTGCCAGCAGCTCTTACGGTGAGCAGTTCTTC.